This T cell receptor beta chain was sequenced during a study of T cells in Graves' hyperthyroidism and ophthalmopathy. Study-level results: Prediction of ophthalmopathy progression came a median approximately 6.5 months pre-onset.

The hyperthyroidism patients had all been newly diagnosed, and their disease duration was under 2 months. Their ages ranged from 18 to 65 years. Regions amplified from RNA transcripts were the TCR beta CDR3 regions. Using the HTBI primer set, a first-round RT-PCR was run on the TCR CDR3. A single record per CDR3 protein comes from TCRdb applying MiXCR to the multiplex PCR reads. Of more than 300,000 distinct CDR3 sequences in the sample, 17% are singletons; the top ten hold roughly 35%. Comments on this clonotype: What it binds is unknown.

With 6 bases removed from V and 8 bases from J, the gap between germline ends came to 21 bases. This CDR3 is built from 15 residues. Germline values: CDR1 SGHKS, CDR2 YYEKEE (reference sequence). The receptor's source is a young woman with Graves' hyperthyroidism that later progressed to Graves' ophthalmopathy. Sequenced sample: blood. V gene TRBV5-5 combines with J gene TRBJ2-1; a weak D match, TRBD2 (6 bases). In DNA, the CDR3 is TGTGCCAGCAACCCATCTAGCGACCTTAGGGATGAGCAGTTCTTC. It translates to CASNPSSDLRDEQFF. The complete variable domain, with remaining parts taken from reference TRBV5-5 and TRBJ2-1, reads DAGVTQSPTHLIKTRGQQVTLRCSPISGHKSVSWYQQVLGQGPQFIFQYYEKEERGRGNFPDRFSARQFPNYSSELNVNALLLGDSALYLCASNPSSDLRDEQFFGPGTRLTVL.